The 6 T cell receptor beta chains listed next were all sequenced from one sample in a study of blood T cell repertoires in COVID-19. Profiling relied on immunoSEQ multiplex PCR, and the TCRdb table lists in-frame clones only, not all of them. Here the sample spans approximately 130,000 clones, around 88% being singletons. The specimen was peripheral blood. All receptors come from a woman between 45 and 60 years old who had recovered from COVID-19.

The genes are TRBV7-3 and TRBJ1-6, with D possibly TRBD1 on 6 matching bases. This CDR3 comprises 15 residues. Trimming stripped 5 bases from V and 5 bases from J, with 13 bases between. CDR1 is SGHTA, CDR2 FQGTGA, per germline. CDR3 sequence reads: CASSTQGGHNSPLHF. Written as DNA, the CDR3 is TGTGCCAGCAGCACCCAAGGGGGTCATAATTCACCCCTCCACTTT.

V usage is TRBV19 and J usage is TRBJ2-2, with a tentative D call TRBD2 (7 bases). The V end was cut by 5 bases, the J end by 6 bases, with 16 bases between. The CDR3 spans 15 residues. Germline CDR1 LNHDA, CDR2 SQIVND (reference sequence). CDR3 region: CASSEGGAGAGELFF. In nucleotides, the CDR3 is TGTGCCAGTAGTGAGGGGGGGGCCGGTGCCGGGGAGCTGTTTTTT.

The chain employs TRBV19 and TRBJ1-5, with D possibly matching TRBD1 (6 bases). Germline assignment: CDR1 LNHDA and CDR2 SQIVND (reference sequence). V lost 2 bases, J lost 3 bases, and 11 bases lay in between. The CDR3 contains 15 residues. CDR3 DNA: TGTGCCAGTAGTATATGGGGACAACCCAATCAGCCCCAGCATTTT. This gives the protein CASSIWGQPNQPQHF.

The V call is TRBV7-2, the J call TRBJ2-7, with TRBD2 identical over 8 bases. Looked up from germline, CDR1 is SGHTA and CDR2 is FQGNSA. With 2 bases clipped from V and 7 bases from J, the junction kept 13 bases outside the gene matches. The length of the CDR3 is 16 residues. Written as DNA, the CDR3 is TGTGCCAGCAGCTTAACGGGGACTAGTGGGTGGGGGGAGCAGTACTTC. This gives the protein CASSLTGTSGWGEQYF. Together with reference TRBV7-2 and TRBJ2-7, the CDR3 gives the full variable domain: GAGVSQSPSNKVTEKGKDVELRCDPISGHTALYWYRQSLGQGLEFLIYFQGNSAPDKSGLPSDRFSAERTGGSVSTLTIQRTQQEDSAVYLCASSLTGTSGWGEQYFGPGTRLTVT.

The rearrangement uses TRBV15 and TRBJ1-4; D is perhaps TRBD1 (5 bases). Germline values: CDR1 LNHNV, CDR2 YYDKDF (reference sequence). With 1 base removed from V and 6 bases from J, the gap between germline ends came to 12 bases. The CDR3 covers 15 residues. CDR3 coding DNA: TGTGCCACCAGCAGAGGGGGCAACGTCGATGAAAAACTGTTTTTT. It encodes CATSRGGNVDEKLFF.

The chain is built from TRBV29-1 and TRBJ2-2; D is perhaps TRBD1 (6 bases). Deletions cut 8 bases from V and 5 bases from J, with 15 bases between. CDR1 SQVTM and CDR2 ANQGSEA come from the germline V gene. The CDR3 contains 13 residues. The DNA of the CDR3 is TGCAGCATCCAGGGGCTATCTACCGGGGAGCTGTTTTTT. Translated, it gives CSIQGLSTGELFF.